The 13 T cell receptor beta chains below all came from one sample that was sequenced in a study of blood T cell repertoires in COVID-19. Measured with immunoSEQ multiplex PCR; TCRdb has only the in-frame clones, and not every one. Altogether about 53,000 clones are present, 86% being singletons, with the ten largest covering 2.5% to 3%. Sequences were obtained from peripheral blood. These receptors originate from an elderly man with acute or convalescent COVID-19.

The chain is built from TRBV18 and TRBJ2-5; D might be TRBD2 (7 bases). Trimming left V 5 bases short and J 1 base short, with 14 bases between. CDR3 length: 15 amino acids. Germline values: CDR1 KGHSH, CDR2 LQKENI. In DNA form, the CDR3 reads TGTGCCAGCTCAACGGGGGGCGCGGGCCAAGAGACCCAGTACTTC. Translating gives CASSTGGAGQETQYF.

CDR3 region: CASSLSGYSNQPQHF. Here the CDR3 DNA reads TGTGCCAGCAGCTTGTCAGGATATAGCAATCAGCCCCAGCATTTT. V is TRBV5-8 and J is TRBJ1-5, with D unresolved. Germline CDR1 is SGHTS and CDR2 is YDEGEE. With 1 base removed from V and 0 bases from J, the gap between germline ends came to 8 bases. The CDR3 loop spans 15 amino acids.

The gene calls are TRBV11-2 and TRBJ1-2; 9 bases map to TRBD1. The germline CDR1 and CDR2 sequences are SGHAT and FQNNGV. This CDR3 comprises 16 residues. The V gene end was trimmed by 4 bases and the J gene end by 5 bases; junction bases not matched to a gene: 11. CDR3 in amino acids: CASSYSRDRELYGYTF. CDR3 in DNA: TGTGCCAGCAGCTATTCTCGGGACAGGGAGTTATATGGCTACACCTTC.

The chain recombines TRBV2 with TRBJ2-7, with 7 nucleotides matching TRBD2. V gave up 7 bases and J gave up 0 bases; unmatched junction bases: 6. The CDR3 is 14 residues long. Germline V gene data show CDR1 as SNHLY and CDR2 as FYNNEI. Written as DNA, the CDR3 is TGTGCCAGCAACGCCGGGGGGACCTCCTACGAGCAGTACTTC. Translating it yields CASNAGGTSYEQYF.

The chain joins TRBV23-1 to TRBJ1-1, with D tentatively TRBD1 (5 bases). TRBV23-1 is an ORF; its function is uncertain. CDR3 length: 19 residues. The V and J ends lost 0 bases and 1 base respectively, with 21 bases between them. CDR3: CASSQSAPLRKGWNTEAFF. CDR3 DNA: TGCGCCAGCAGTCAATCGGCCCCGCTGCGAAAGGGGTGGAACACTGAAGCTTTCTTT.

The genes are TRBV4-1 and TRBJ2-3; D is unresolved. V shed 4 bases and J shed 1 base, with 6 bases lying between them. The CDR3 loop spans 13 amino acids. Per germline, CDR1 MGHRA and CDR2 YSYEKL. The CDR3 DNA sequence: TGCGCCAGCAGCCCCCCCGGCACAGATACGCAGTATTTT. Protein sequence: CASSPPGTDTQYF.

The gene calls are TRBV7-9 and TRBJ2-3; 9 nucleotides match TRBD2. In germline, CDR1 is SEHNR, CDR2 FQNEAQ (reference sequence). The CDR3 is made up of 14 amino acids. Trimming at V came to 3 bases and at J to 6 bases, leaving 4 bases not matched to a gene. CDR3 sequence: CASSFEAGGDTQYF. In DNA, the CDR3 is TGTGCCAGCAGCTTTGAGGCGGGGGGGGATACGCAGTATTTT.

This clone was seen a single time. The rearrangement links TRBV7-2 to TRBJ1-3; possible D gene TRBD1, 5 bases. The germline V gene encodes CDR1 SGHTA and CDR2 FQGNSA. The V gene lost 0 bases and the J gene lost 1 base, with 13 bases spanning the gap. The CDR3 runs 17 residues. DNA of the CDR3: TGTGCCAGCAGCTTAGCAGGGGCAGCGACATCTGGAAACACCATATATTTT. Its translation: CASSLAGAATSGNTIYF.

This clone was counted between two and nine times. This chain connects TRBV10-3 to TRBJ2-4; 8 bases map to TRBD1. V was pared by 2 bases and J by 6 bases, with 0 bases of the junction left unmatched. The CDR3 runs to 13 residues. CDR1 is ENHRY and CDR2 is SYGVKD in the germline V gene. CDR3 DNA sequence: TGTGCCATCAGTGAGGGGACAGGAAACATTCAGTACTTC. Translating it yields CAISEGTGNIQYF.

This chain uses TRBV19 with TRBJ1-5, with 9 positions matching TRBD1. The V segment lost 0 bases and the J segment 5 bases; nucleotides outside the gene matches: 2. The CDR3 extends over 15 amino acids. Germline V lookup: CDR1 LNHDA, CDR2 SQIVND (reference sequence). The DNA for the CDR3 is TGTGCCAGTAGTATAGAGGGGACAGGGTATCAGCCCCAGCATTTT. It is translated as CASSIEGTGYQPQHF.

The chain uses TRBV18 and TRBJ2-7; a weak D match, TRBD1 (5 bases). The V and J ends lost 2 bases and 2 bases respectively, with 13 bases between them. Germline V lookup: CDR1 KGHSH, CDR2 LQKENI. The CDR3 length is 15 residues. CDR3 in DNA: TGTGCCAGCTCACCAATGGCAGGGTCTCCCTACGAGCAGTACTTC. This gives the protein CASSPMAGSPYEQYF.

CDR3 in amino acids: CASRIAGELFF. The CDR3 DNA is TGTGCCAGCAGGATAGCCGGGGAGCTGTTTTTT. The chain links TRBV11-2 to TRBJ2-2, with D hard to call. The CDR3 is 11 residues long. The germline V gene has CDR1 SGHAT and CDR2 FQNNGV. Between the trimmed V and J ends, which lost 6 bases and 6 bases, there was a span of 5 bases.

This rearrangement joins TRBV2 to TRBJ1-5; 7 positions match TRBD1. The CDR3 contains 19 residues. The J segment lost 2 bases and the V segment lost 6 bases, leaving 19 bases of the junction unmatched. Germline V gene lookup returns CDR1 SNHLY and CDR2 FYNNEI. Here the CDR3 DNA reads TGTGCCAGCAGCCCCCGACAGGGAATAAATTCAGTGGGCAATCAGCCCCAGCATTTT. Residues: CASSPRQGINSVGNQPQHF.